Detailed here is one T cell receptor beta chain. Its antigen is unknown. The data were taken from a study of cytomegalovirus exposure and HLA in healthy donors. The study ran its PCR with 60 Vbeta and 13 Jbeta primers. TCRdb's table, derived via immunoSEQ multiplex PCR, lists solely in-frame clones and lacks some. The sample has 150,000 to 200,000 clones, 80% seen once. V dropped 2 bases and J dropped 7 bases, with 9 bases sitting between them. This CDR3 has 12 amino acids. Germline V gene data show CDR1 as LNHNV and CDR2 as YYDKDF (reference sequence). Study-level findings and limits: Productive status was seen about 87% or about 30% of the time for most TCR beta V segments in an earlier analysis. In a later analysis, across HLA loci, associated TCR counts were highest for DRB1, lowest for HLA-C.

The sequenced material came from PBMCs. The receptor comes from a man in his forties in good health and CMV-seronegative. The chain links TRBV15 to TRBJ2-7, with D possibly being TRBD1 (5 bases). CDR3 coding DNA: TGTGCCACCAGCAGATTCACAGGAGAGCAGTACTTC. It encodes CATSRFTGEQYF.